Included here is one T cell receptor (beta chain) sequence, with context. Its antigen remains unidentified. The junction had 10 bases not matched to a gene; V was cut back by 4 bases and J by 5 bases. CDR3 length equals 15 residues. The germline CDR1 and CDR2 sequences are SGHRS and YFSETQ. This specimen comes from a study of graft-versus-host responses after intestinal transplantation. Study-level information: Recipients across the board were started on anti-thymocyte globulin induction, then kept on tacrolimus and steroids for two to four years.

Notes on the study in general: Individuals who had graft-donor T cell macrochimerism had allografts that showed high graft-versus-host to host-versus-graft clonal ratios.

The assay was immunoSEQ multiplex PCR, and TCRdb's table has in-frame clones only and misses some. This sample has some 79,000 clones, with 85% to 90% found just once. Sequenced material: unstimulated CD4+ T cells sorted from spleen or lymph node cells, taken before intestinal transplant. The TCR originated in a human donor who received an intestinal transplant. V and J are TRBV5-1 and TRBJ2-5, with 8 bases matching TRBD1. Here the CDR3 reads CASSPTGGARETQYF. CDR3 bases: TGCGCCAGCAGCCCCACAGGGGGAGCCAGGGAGACCCAGTACTTC.